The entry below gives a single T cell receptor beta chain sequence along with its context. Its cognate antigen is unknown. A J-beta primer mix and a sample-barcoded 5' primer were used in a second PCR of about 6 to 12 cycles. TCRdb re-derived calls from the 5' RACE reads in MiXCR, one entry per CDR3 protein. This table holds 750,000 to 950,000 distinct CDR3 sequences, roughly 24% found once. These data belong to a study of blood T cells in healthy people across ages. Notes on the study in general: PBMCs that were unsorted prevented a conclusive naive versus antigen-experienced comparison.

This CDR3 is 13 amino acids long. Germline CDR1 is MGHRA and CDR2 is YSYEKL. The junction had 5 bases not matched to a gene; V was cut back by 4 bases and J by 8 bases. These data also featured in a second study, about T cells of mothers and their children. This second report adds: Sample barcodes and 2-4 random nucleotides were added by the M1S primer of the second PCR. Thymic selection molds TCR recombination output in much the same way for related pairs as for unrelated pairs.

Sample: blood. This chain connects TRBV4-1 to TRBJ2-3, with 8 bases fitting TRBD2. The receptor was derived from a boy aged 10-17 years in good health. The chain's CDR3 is CASSPTGGTTQYF. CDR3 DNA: TGCGCCAGCAGCCCCACGGGGGGGACTACGCAGTATTTT.